These T cell receptor beta chains were read from a single sample in a study of cytomegalovirus exposure and HLA in healthy donors. Clones were sequenced by immunoSEQ multiplex PCR, and TCRdb holds only the in-frame ones, with some missing. The sample has 160,000 or so clones, about 79% seen once. The material sequenced was PBMCs. These receptors came from a man in his forties or fifties in good health and CMV-seropositive. Both conserved end residues are part of each CDR3. The D gene is left open where the match is weak. The size of a clone is reported for some rows only, either as once, few or many, or as a class for expanded clones.

abundance	len	v_gene	j_gene	d_gene	CDR3nt	CDR3aa
.	11	TRBV10-3	TRBJ1-1	.	TGTGCCATCAGTTCCGGGACACGGGCTTTCTTT	CAISSGTRAFF
.	15	TRBV7-3	TRBJ2-3	.	TGTGCCAGCAGCCCCCTCGGGACTGTCTCAGATACGCAGTATTTT	CASSPLGTVSDTQYF
.	14	TRBV5-8	TRBJ2-7	.	TGTGCCAGTCTGCCCCGGGGGGCGCCCCACGAGCAGTACTTC	CASLPRGAPHEQYF
.	14	TRBV4-2	TRBJ2-5	.	TGTGCCAGCAGCCAAGAGGCCCAAATAAAGACCCAGTACTTC	CASSQEAQIKTQYF
.	14	TRBV6-5	TRBJ1-1	TRBD1	TGTGCCAGCAGCCTGACAGGGAGGAACACTGAAGCTTTCTTT	CASSLTGRNTEAFF
.	11	TRBV6-5	TRBJ1-1	.	TGTGCCAGCAGTCAGTACACTGAAGCTTTCTTT	CASSQYTEAFF
.	17	TRBV6-1	TRBJ2-4	TRBD2	TGTGCCAGCAGTGCGAGAGGACTAGCGGGGGGCAAAAACATTCAGTACTTC	CASSARGLAGGKNIQYF
.	15	TRBV18	TRBJ1-2	TRBD1	TGTGCCAGCTCCCCCCCGGGACAGGCTAACTATGGCTACACCTTC	CASSPPGQANYGYTF
.	13	TRBV7-9	TRBJ2-5	.	TGTGCCAGCAGCCTAGGGCCCCAAGAGACCCAGTACTTC	CASSLGPQETQYF
.	16	TRBV11-2	TRBJ1-3	.	TGTGCCAGCAGCTCGCTTATATCAGGGGTTGGAAACACCATATATTTT	CASSSLISGVGNTIYF
few	13	TRBV6-4	TRBJ1-5	.	TGTGCCAGCAGCAGGGATAGCAATCAGCCCCAGCATTTT	CASSRDSNQPQHF
.	17	TRBV5-4	TRBJ1-1	TRBD1	TGTGCCAGCAGCTCGCACAGACAGGGGGCAAGATTCACTGAAGCTTTCTTT	CASSSHRQGARFTEAFF
.	12	TRBV25-1	TRBJ1-2	.	TGTGCCAGCAGTCCGACGAAAGGGGTCTACACCTTC	CASSPTKGVYTF
.	15	TRBV5-4	TRBJ2-3	.	TGTGCCAGCAGCTTGAAAAAGGGGCATACAGATACGCAGTATTTT	CASSLKKGHTDTQYF
once	16	TRBV4-2	TRBJ2-5	TRBD2	TGTGCCAGCAGCCAAGAAGGGACTAGCGGGCGTGAGACCCAGTACTTC	CASSQEGTSGRETQYF
.	14	TRBV15	TRBJ1-4	.	TGTGCCACCAGCAGAGAGGGGGGTGGTGAAAAACTGTTTTTT	CATSREGGGEKLFF
.	13	TRBV28	TRBJ1-1	.	TGTGCCAGCAGTTCCCCGTCCCACACTGAAGCTTTCTTT	CASSSPSHTEAFF
.	14	TRBV10-3	TRBJ2-1	TRBD2	TGTGCCATCAGTGAACTAGCGCTATACAATGAGCAGTTCTTC	CAISELALYNEQFF
.	15	TRBV7-2	TRBJ2-3	TRBD2	TGTGCCAGCAGCCCGGGGGGACCCCGGAGAGATACGCAGTATTTT	CASSPGGPRRDTQYF
.	14	TRBV19	TRBJ1-1	.	TGTGCCAGTAGTATATTAGCGGGGAGGACTGAAGCTTTCTTT	CASSILAGRTEAFF
.	14	TRBV12-5	TRBJ1-5	.	TGTGCTAGTGGAGGGCAGGGTAGCAATCAGCCCCAGCATTTT	CASGGQGSNQPQHF
.	14	TRBV19	TRBJ1-3	.	TGTGCCAGTACCCGACAGTTCTCTGGAAACACCATATATTTT	CASTRQFSGNTIYF
.	16	TRBV6-6	TRBJ2-5	TRBD2	TGTGCCAGCAGTGGATCTAGCGGGGGGTCTCTGGAGACCCAGTACTTC	CASSGSSGGSLETQYF
.	15	TRBV29-1	TRBJ2-2	TRBD1	TGCAGCGTCTCCTCCCGGGACAGGAACACCGGGGAGCTGTTTTTT	CSVSSRDRNTGELFF
.	15	TRBV7-3	TRBJ2-1	TRBD2	TGTGCCAGCAGTTGGACTAGCGGGACCTACAATGAGCAGTTCTTC	CASSWTSGTYNEQFF
.	16	TRBV5-1	TRBJ2-3	TRBD2	TGCGCCAGCAGCTTGGTTAGCGGGGGGTACACAGATACGCAGTATTTT	CASSLVSGGYTDTQYF
.	15	TRBV7-9	TRBJ2-7	TRBD2	TGTGCCAGCAGCTTAACGGGACTAGCGGGAAGGGAGCAGTACTTC	CASSLTGLAGREQYF
.	13	TRBV5-5	TRBJ2-6	.	TGTGGGACAGCCTACTCTGGGGCCAACGTCCTGACTTTC	CGTAYSGANVLTF
.	15	TRBV28	TRBJ1-2	TRBD1	TGTGCCAGCAGACAACCGGGACAGGGGTTAACTGGCTACACCTTC	CASRQPGQGLTGYTF
.	18	TRBV2	TRBJ1-2	TRBD1	TGTGCCAGCAGCCGCCGAGGGGGACAGGGTAAGGGCCTCAGTGGCTACACCTTC	CASSRRGGQGKGLSGYTF
.	15	TRBV6-5	TRBJ1-2	TRBD1	TGTGCCAGCAGTAAGAGCGGACAGGGGGGCTATGGCTACACCTTC	CASSKSGQGGYGYTF
.	15	TRBV5-1	TRBJ2-7	TRBD1	TGCGCCAGCAGCCCGGGGGGACAGGGGGTTTACGAGCAGTACTTC	CASSPGGQGVYEQYF
.	14	TRBV2	TRBJ2-3	.	TGTGCCAGCAGTGAAGGCACAGACACAGATACGCAGTATTTT	CASSEGTDTDTQYF
once	14	TRBV6-1	TRBJ1-1	TRBD1	TGTGCCAGCAGTCTCGACAGGGGGGTCACTGAAGCTTTCTTT	CASSLDRGVTEAFF
once	14	TRBV9	TRBJ1-1	.	TGTGCCAGCAGCGTAGAACAGGGGAACACTGAAGCTTTCTTT	CASSVEQGNTEAFF
once	14	TRBV10-3	TRBJ1-1	.	TGTGCCATCACCAGGGACACTACGAACACTGAAGCTTTCTTT	CAITRDTTNTEAFF
.	17	TRBV4-2	TRBJ2-1	TRBD2	TGTGCCAGCAGCCAAGATGGGGGACTAGGGGACTACAATGAGCAGTTCTTC	CASSQDGGLGDYNEQFF
.	14	TRBV5-6	TRBJ1-2	.	TGTGCCAGCAGCTTGAACGGGGGGTCCTATGGCTACACCTTC	CASSLNGGSYGYTF
few	17	TRBV12-2	TRBJ1-3	.	TGTGCAAGTCGCCTCAGTCACAGGCCGAGCTCTGGAAACACCATATATTTT	CASRLSHRPSSGNTIYF
.	15	TRBV19	TRBJ2-1	.	TGTGCCAGTAGGATTAGCGCTAGCTCCTACAATGAGCAGTTCTTC	CASRISASSYNEQFF
.	14	TRBV27	TRBJ1-2	.	TGTGCCAGCAGTTTTCAGGGTTCCCTCTATGGCTACACCTTC	CASSFQGSLYGYTF
.	12	TRBV30	TRBJ1-1	.	TGTGCCTGGAGAGGGGAGGGCACTGAAGCTTTCTTT	CAWRGEGTEAFF